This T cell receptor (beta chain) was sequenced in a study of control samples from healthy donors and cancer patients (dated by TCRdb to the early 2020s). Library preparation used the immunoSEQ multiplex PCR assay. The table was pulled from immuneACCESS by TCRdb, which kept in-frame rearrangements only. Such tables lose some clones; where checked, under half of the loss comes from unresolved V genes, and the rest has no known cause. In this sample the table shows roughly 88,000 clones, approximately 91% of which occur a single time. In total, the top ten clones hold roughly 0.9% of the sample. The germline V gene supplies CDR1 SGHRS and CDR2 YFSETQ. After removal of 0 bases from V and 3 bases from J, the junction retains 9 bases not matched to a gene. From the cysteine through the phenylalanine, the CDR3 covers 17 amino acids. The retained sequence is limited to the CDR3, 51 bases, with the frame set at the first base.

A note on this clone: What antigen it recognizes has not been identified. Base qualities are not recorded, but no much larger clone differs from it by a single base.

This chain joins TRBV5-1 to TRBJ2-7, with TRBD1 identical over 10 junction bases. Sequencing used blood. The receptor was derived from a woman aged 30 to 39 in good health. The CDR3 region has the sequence CASSLDPAGTGVYEQYF. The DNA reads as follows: TGCGCCAGCAGCTTGGACCCAGCCGGGACAGGGGTCTACGAGCAGTACTTC.